This T cell receptor (beta chain) was captured by sequencing in a study of blood T cells in healthy people across ages. It was with a sample-barcoded 5' primer and a J-beta primer mix that a second PCR of roughly 7 to 12 cycles was run. TCRdb recomputed calls from the 5' RACE reads with MiXCR, one row per CDR3 protein. The sample holds about 720,000 distinct CDR3 sequences, approximately 21% seen once. This clonotype was seen more than once but under ten times. CDR3 size: 15 residues. Trimming pared 0 bases from V and 2 bases from J, leaving 11 bases between. The chain is built from TRBV12-3 or TRBV12-4 and TRBJ2-7; the D call may be TRBD1 or TRBD2 (5 bases each). The receptor was derived from a man in his sixties or seventies in good health. What was sequenced was blood. CDR3 in DNA: TGTGCCAGCAGTTTAGCGGGACGGCCTGCCTACGAGCAGTACTTC. Encoded protein: CASSLAGRPAYEQYF.